The source of this T cell receptor beta chain is a study of T cells in Graves' hyperthyroidism and ophthalmopathy. Amplification of TCR beta CDR3 regions used RNA as the template. An initial round of RT-PCR targeting the TCR CDR3 relied on the HTBI primer set. TCRdb ran MiXCR on the multiplex PCR reads and lists one entry per CDR3 protein. This repertoire shows about 380,000 distinct CDR3 sequences, less than 20% found once; its top ten account for 40%. At least ten counts were recorded for this clonotype. The sequenced sample was blood. The source is a young man with Graves' ophthalmopathy.

The CDR3 here is CSVAPGTGNYGYTF. CDR3 DNA: TGCAGCGTTGCCCCTGGGACGGGGAACTATGGCTACACCTTC. This chain connects TRBV29-1 to TRBJ1-2, with D perhaps matching TRBD1 (5 bases). Germline V lookup: CDR1 SQVTM, CDR2 ANQGSEA. The CDR3 totals 14 residues. Trimming stripped 4 bases from V and 2 bases from J, with 14 bases between.